This record concerns one TCR beta chain sequence. Its antigen remains unknown. With 60 Vbeta and 13 Jbeta primers, the PCR was carried out. Authors' methods: In a later analysis, the count reached some 83 million unique TCR beta chains, with about 9.9 million shared. Profiling relied on immunoSEQ multiplex PCR, and the TCRdb table lists in-frame clones only, not all of them. That table is the source of V, J and clone size, and D and trimming were worked out from the DNA. The data hold around 200,000 clones, with approximately 83% observed a single time. This record comes from a study of cytomegalovirus exposure and HLA in healthy donors. Across the whole study: From donors who were HLA-typed, an early data release held 70 million to 90 million unique TCRs.

Study-level points and caveats: In vitro confirmation showed a few CMV-associated chains to be CMV antigen specific. Some TCR beta chains (roughly 160 of them) were listed as cytomegalovirus-associated.

CDR3 length: 10 amino acids. Germline CDR1 is MDHEN and CDR2 is SYDVKM. V lost 7 bases, J lost 11 bases, and 11 bases lay in between. The source material was PBMCs. The gene calls are TRBV28 and TRBJ1-1; D not certain. This receptor was obtained from a girl aged 10-17 years in good health and CMV-seronegative. This CDR3 is CASMGTSAFF. CDR3 sequence (DNA): TGTGCCAGCATGGGCACGTCTGCTTTCTTT.